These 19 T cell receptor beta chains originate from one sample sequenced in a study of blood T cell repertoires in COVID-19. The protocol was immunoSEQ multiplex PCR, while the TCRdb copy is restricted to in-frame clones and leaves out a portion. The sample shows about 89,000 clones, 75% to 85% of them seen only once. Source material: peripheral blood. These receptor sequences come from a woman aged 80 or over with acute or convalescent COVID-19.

The CDR3: CASSAGQGSNQPQHF. For the CDR3, the DNA is TGCGCCAGCAGCGCAGGACAGGGGAGTAATCAGCCCCAGCATTTT. The gene calls are TRBV5-1 and TRBJ1-5, with 9 positions matching TRBD1. This CDR3 has 15 residues. Germline trimming cut 4 bases from V and 4 bases from J; bases unmatched to any gene: 6. Germline V gives CDR1 SGHRS, CDR2 YFSETQ.

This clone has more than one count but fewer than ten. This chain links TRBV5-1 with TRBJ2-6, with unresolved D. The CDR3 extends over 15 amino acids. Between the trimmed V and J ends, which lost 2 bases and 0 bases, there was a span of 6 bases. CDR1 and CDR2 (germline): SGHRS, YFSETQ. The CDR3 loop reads CASSLQSSGANVLTF. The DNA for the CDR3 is TGCGCCAGCAGCTTACAATCCTCTGGGGCCAACGTCCTGACTTTC.

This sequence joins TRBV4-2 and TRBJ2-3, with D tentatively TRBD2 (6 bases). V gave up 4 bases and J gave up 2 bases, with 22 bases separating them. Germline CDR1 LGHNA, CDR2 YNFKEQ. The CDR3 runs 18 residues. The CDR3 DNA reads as TGTGCCAGCAGCCGCGGTGTAGGAGCGGCGGGGATCACAGATACGCAGTATTTT. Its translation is CASSRGVGAAGITDTQYF.

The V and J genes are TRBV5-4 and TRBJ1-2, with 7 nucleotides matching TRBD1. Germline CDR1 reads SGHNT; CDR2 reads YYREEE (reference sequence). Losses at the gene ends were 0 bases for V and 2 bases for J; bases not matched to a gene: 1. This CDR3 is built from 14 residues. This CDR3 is CASSLEQGNYGYTF. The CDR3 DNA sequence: TGTGCCAGCAGCTTGGAACAGGGGAACTATGGCTACACCTTC.

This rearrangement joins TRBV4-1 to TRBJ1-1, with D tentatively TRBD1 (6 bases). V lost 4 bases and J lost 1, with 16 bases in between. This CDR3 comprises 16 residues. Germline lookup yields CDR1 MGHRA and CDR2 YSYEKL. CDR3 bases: TGCGCCAGCAGCCCCTTCGCGGGGGGCGCGAACACTGAAGCTTTCTTT. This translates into CASSPFAGGANTEAFF.

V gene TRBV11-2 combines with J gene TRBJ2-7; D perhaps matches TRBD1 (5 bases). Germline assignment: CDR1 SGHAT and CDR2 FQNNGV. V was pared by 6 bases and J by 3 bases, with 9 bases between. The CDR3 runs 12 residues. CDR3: CASSQGFYEQYF. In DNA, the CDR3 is TGTGCCAGCAGTCAGGGTTTCTACGAGCAGTACTTC.

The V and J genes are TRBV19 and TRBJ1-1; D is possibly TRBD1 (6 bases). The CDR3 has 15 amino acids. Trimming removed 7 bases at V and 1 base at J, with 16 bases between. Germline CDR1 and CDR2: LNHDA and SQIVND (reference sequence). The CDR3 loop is CASTRNREWNTEAFF. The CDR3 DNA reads TGTGCCAGTACCAGAAACAGGGAATGGAACACTGAAGCTTTCTTT.

The CDR3 protein is CAIIWTSGGVRDTGELFF. CDR3 bases: TGCGCCATCATCTGGACTAGCGGGGGAGTACGGGACACCGGGGAGCTGTTTTTT. The rearrangement joins TRBV10-1 to TRBJ2-2; 13 positions agree with TRBD2. Trimming took 10 bases from V and 3 from J; bases not matched to a gene: 14. This CDR3 is built from 18 residues. The V gene's germline CDR1 is WNHNN and CDR2 SYGVQD (reference sequence).

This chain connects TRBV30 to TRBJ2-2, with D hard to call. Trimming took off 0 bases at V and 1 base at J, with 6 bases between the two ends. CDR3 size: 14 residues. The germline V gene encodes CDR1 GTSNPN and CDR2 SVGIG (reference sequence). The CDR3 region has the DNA TGTGCCTGGAGTGTCCTTAAGAACACCGGGGAGCTGTTTTTT. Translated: CAWSVLKNTGELFF.

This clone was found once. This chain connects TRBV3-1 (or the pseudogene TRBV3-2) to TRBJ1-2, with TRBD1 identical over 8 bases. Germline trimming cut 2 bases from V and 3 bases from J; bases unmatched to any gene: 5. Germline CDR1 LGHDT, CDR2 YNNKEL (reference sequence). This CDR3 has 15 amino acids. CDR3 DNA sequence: TGTGCCAGCAGCCAAATGACAGGGGCGTACTATGGCTACACCTTC. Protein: CASSQMTGAYYGYTF.

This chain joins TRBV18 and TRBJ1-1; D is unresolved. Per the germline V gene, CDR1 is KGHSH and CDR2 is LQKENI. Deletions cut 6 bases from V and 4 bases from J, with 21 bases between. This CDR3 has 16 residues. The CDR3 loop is CASSPDLGGRGTEAFF. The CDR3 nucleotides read TGTGCCAGCTCGCCAGACCTGGGAGGGAGAGGCACTGAAGCTTTCTTT.

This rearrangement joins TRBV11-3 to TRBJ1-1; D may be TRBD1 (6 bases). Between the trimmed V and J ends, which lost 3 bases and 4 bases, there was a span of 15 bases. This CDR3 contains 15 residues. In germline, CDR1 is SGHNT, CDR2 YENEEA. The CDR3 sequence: CASSLGHEAGTEAFF. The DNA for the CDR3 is TGTGCCAGCAGCTTGGGACATGAGGCGGGCACTGAAGCTTTCTTT.

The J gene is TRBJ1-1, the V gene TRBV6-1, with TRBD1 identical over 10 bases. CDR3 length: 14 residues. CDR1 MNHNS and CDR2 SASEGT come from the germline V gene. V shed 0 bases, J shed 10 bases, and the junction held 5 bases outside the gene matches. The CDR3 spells CASSEARTGGAAFF. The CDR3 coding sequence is TGTGCCAGCAGTGAAGCAAGGACAGGGGGAGCAGCTTTCTTT.

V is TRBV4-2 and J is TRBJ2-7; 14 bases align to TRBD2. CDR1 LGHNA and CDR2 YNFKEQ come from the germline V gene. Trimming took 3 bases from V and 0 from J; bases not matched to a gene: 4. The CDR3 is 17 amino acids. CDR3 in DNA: TGTGCCAGCAGCCAGGGACTAGCGGGGGCCTTCTCCTACGAGCAGTACTTC. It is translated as CASSQGLAGAFSYEQYF.

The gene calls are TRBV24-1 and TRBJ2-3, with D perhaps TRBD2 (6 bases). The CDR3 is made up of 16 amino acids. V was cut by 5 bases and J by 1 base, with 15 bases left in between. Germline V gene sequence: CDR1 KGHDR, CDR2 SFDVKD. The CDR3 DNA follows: TGTGCCACCAGTGGGCGGGGTCCGCTTGGCACAGATACGCAGTATTTT. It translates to CATSGRGPLGTDTQYF.

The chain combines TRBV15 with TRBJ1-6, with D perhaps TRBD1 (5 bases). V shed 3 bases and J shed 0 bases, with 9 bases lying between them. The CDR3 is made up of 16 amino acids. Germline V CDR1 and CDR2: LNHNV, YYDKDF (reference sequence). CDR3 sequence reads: CATSRRQSSYNSPLHF. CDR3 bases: TGTGCCACCAGCAGGCGACAGAGCTCCTATAATTCACCCCTCCACTTT.

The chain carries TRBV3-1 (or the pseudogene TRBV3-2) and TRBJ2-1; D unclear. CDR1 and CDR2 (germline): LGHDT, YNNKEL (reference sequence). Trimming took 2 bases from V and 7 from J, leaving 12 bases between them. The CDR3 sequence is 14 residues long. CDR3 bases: TGTGCCAGCAGCCAAACGCGATTCATTAATGAGCAGTTCTTC. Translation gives CASSQTRFINEQFF.

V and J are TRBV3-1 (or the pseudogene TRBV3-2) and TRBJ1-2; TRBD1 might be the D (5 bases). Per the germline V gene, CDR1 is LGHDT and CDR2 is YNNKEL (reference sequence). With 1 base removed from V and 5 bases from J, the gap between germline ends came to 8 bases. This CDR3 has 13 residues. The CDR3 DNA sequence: TGTGCCAGCAGCCAAGCACAGGCTTATGGCTACACCTTC. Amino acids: CASSQAQAYGYTF.

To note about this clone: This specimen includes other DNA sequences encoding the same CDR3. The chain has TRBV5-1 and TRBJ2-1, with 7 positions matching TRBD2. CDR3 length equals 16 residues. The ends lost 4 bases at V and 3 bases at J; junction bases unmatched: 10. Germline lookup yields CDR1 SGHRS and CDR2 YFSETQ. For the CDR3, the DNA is TGCGCCAGCAGCCTCCGTGCTAGCGGAGTCTACAATGAGCAGTTCTTC. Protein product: CASSLRASGVYNEQFF. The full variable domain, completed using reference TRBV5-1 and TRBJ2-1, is KAGVTQTPRYLIKTRGQQVTLSCSPISGHRSVSWYQQTPGQGLQFLFEYFSETQRNKGNFPGRFSGRQFSNSRSEMNVSTLELGDSALYLCASSLRASGVYNEQFFGPGTRLTVL.